This TCR beta chain was obtained from a study of control samples from healthy donors and cancer patients. The CDR3 extends over 15 amino acids. The germline V gene encodes CDR1 SGHDT and CDR2 YYEEEE. Trimming shortened V by 2 bases and J by 4 bases, and 14 bases separated the two germline ends. Method: immunoSEQ multiplex PCR; TCRdb's copy keeps in-frame clones and lacks some. The table records tens of thousands of clones, 85% to 90% of them present only once. This sequence was found in a woman between 45 and 65 years old with colorectal cancer. Sample: PBMCs. The chain recombines TRBV5-6 with TRBJ2-3; D is unresolved. The CDR3 nucleotides are TGTGCCAGCAGCTTTCGCTACCAAGGAGCAGATACGCAGTATTTT. Its translation: CASSFRYQGADTQYF.